This note documents a single T cell receptor beta chain sequence. Seattle researchers signed up patients amid active infection and tracked them longitudinally. Per the original methods: Amplification from reference gene primers served as the basis for estimated nucleated cell counts. Clones were read by immunoSEQ multiplex PCR, and TCRdb kept only the in-frame ones, dropping some. From that table come the V and J calls and clone size; the DNA was used to work out D and trimming. Of 150,000 to 200,000 clones listed, 75% to 85% are singletons. This entry comes from a study of blood T cell repertoires in COVID-19. Study-level background: The United States, Italy and Spain provided the acute and convalescent COVID-19 samples. T cells, B-cell-depleted T cells, or PBMCs supplied cDNA or gDNA.

Germline V gene sequence: CDR1 DFQATT, CDR2 SNEGSKA (reference sequence). CDR3 length: 11 residues. V lost 6 bases and J lost 4, with 10 bases in between. This TCR came from a woman aged 35 to 49 with COVID-19, enrolled during active disease. V usage is TRBV20-1 and J usage is TRBJ2-7; D perhaps matches TRBD2 (6 bases). Sequenced: peripheral blood. CDR3 sequence: CSAASGYEQYF. The CDR3 nucleotides read TGCAGTGCGGCCAGCGGGTACGAGCAGTACTTC.